This T cell receptor (beta chain) comes out of a study of blood T cell repertoires in COVID-19. Whole-study context: Sites across the United States, Italy and Spain contributed samples from acute and convalescent COVID-19.

Measured with immunoSEQ multiplex PCR; TCRdb has only the in-frame clones, and not every one. The table lists over 250,000 clones, about 89% of them singletons. Seattle patient enrollment occurred during active infection, with longitudinal follow-up thereafter. V was pared by 5 bases and J by 6 bases, with 6 bases of the junction left unmatched. This CDR3 contains 14 residues. Germline V gene lookup returns CDR1 MDHEN and CDR2 SYDVKM. The receptor's source is a woman under 40 with COVID-19, enrolled during active disease. The chain has TRBV28 and TRBJ1-3, with 8 bases that match TRBD1. Sequencing used peripheral blood. The CDR3 protein is CASSIGQGVNTIYF. The CDR3 bases are TGTGCCAGCAGTATCGGACAGGGTGTAAACACCATATATTTT.